A selection of T cell receptor beta chains follows, all from one sample in a study of T cells in Graves' hyperthyroidism and ophthalmopathy. TCRdb reanalysed the multiplex PCR reads using MiXCR and keeps one entry per CDR3 protein. The sample shows around 600,000 distinct CDR3 sequences, 40% to 55% of them seen only once. The sample comprised peripheral blood or thyroid tissue (not recorded which). These receptors originate from an adult man with Graves' disease, either hyperthyroidism or ophthalmopathy (not recorded which). The CDR3 runs from the conserved cysteine through the conserved F or W. The D gene is left open where the match is weak. Not all rows give a size; the values are once, few, many and, for expanded clones, a class.

>TRBJ1-6|TRBV12-3/TRBV12-4|-|-
CASGWGDSPLHF
TGTGCTAGTGGTTGGGGGGATTCACCCCTCCACTTT
>TRBJ2-5|TRBV7-9|many|-
CASSFSGGTQYF
TGTGCCAGCAGCTTCAGCGGAGGCACCCAGTACTTC
>TRBJ1-2|TRBV7-2|few|-
CASSLALDYRNYGYTF
TGTGCCAGCAGCTTAGCGCTAGATTATAGAAACTATGGCTACACCTTC
>TRBJ1-2|TRBV12-3/TRBV12-4|many|TRBD1
CASSRTGRMDYGYTF
TGTGCCAGCAGCCGGACAGGGAGGATGGACTATGGCTACACCTTC
>TRBJ1-2|TRBV11-1|-|-
CASLDRGETNYGYTF
TGTGCCAGCTTAGATCGGGGGGAAACTAACTATGGCTACACCTTC
>TRBJ1-4|TRBV7-2|-|-
CASSLRRGQTNEKLFF
TGTGCCAGCAGCTTACGGCGCGGGCAAACTAATGAAAAACTGTTTTTT
>TRBJ1-1|TRBV12-3/TRBV12-4|-|-
CASSKGTYNTEAFF
TGTGCCAGCAGCAAAGGTACATACAACACTGAAGCTTTCTTT
>TRBJ1-3|TRBV12-3/TRBV12-4|few|-
CASFTPASGNTIYF
TGTGCCAGCTTCACGCCCGCCTCTGGAAACACCATATATTTT
>TRBJ2-7|TRBV7-9|many|TRBD1
CASSDRDRAYEQYF
TGTGCCAGCAGCGACCGGGACAGGGCCTACGAGCAGTACTTC
>TRBJ1-3|TRBV29-1|-|-
CGVAGHSGNTIYF
TGCGGCGTTGCAGGACACTCTGGAAACACCATATATTTT
>TRBJ2-2|TRBV5-4|-|-
CASSVDSTGELFF
TGTGCCAGCAGCGTGGACTCCACCGGGGAGCTGTTTTTT
>TRBJ1-1|TRBV19|-|-
CASSRSGPLNTEAFF
TGTGCCAGTAGTCGGAGCGGGCCACTGAACACTGAAGCTTTCTTT
>TRBJ1-2|TRBV20-1|-|-
CSARALGWNYGYTF
TGCAGTGCTAGGGCCCTGGGGTGGAACTATGGCTACACCTTC
>TRBJ1-4|TRBV19|-|-
CASSAIKDRNEKLFF
TGTGCCAGTAGTGCGATAAAGGACAGAAATGAAAAACTGTTTTTT
>TRBJ2-5|TRBV15|many|TRBD1
CATNRGRGETQYF
TGTGCCACGAACAGGGGGCGCGGAGAGACCCAGTACTTC
>TRBJ1-3|TRBV7-2|-|-
CASSDRGAGNTIYF
TGTGCCAGCAGCGACCGGGGCGCTGGAAACACCATATATTTT
>TRBJ1-2|TRBV20-1|few|TRBD1
CSARTPGQGFSGYTF
TGCAGTGCTAGAACTCCCGGACAGGGGTTCTCTGGCTACACCTTC
>TRBJ1-2|TRBV29-1|-|TRBD1
CSLAQGGGYTF
TGCAGCTTAGCACAGGGGGGCGGCTACACCTTC
>TRBJ1-5|TRBV25-1|many|TRBD1
CASSERGTVSQPQHF
TGTGCCAGCAGTGAAAGGGGGACAGTCTCTCAGCCCCAGCATTTT
>TRBJ1-2|TRBV7-8|-|-
CASSSTGQREGGYTF
TGTGCCAGCAGCTCCACAGGACAAAGAGAGGGGGGCTACACCTTC
>TRBJ2-5|TRBV29-1|-|-
CSQWTQETQYF
TGCAGCCAATGGACACAAGAGACCCAGTACTTC
>TRBJ2-7|TRBV19|few|TRBD2
CASSIAGGPSYEQYF
TGTGCCAGTAGTATAGCGGGAGGGCCATCCTACGAGCAGTACTTC
>TRBJ1-3|TRBV6-1|-|TRBD1
CASSESGGGNTIYF
TGTGCCAGCAGTGAATCAGGGGGTGGAAACACCATATATTTT
>TRBJ1-2|TRBV9|-|TRBD1
CASSAETGDYGYTF
TGTGCCAGCAGCGCCGAGACAGGGGACTATGGCTACACCTTC
>TRBJ1-2|TRBV5-6|few|-
CASEAQGLNYGYTF
TGTGCCAGTGAAGCACAGGGTCTTAACTATGGCTACACCTTC
>TRBJ1-1|TRBV19|few|-
CASKWGPTEAFF
TGTGCCAGTAAATGGGGTCCCACTGAAGCTTTCTTT
>TRBJ1-1|TRBV20-1|-|-
CSARDGPFRAEAFF
TGCAGTGCTAGAGATGGCCCCTTCCGGGCTGAAGCTTTCTTT
>TRBJ2-7|TRBV20-1|-|-
CSASPPGAYEQYF
TGCAGTGCTAGCCCTCCCGGGGCTTACGAGCAGTACTTC
>TRBJ2-7|TRBV11-3|-|-
CASSLRDVQYF
TGTGCCAGCAGCCTCCGGGACGTGCAGTACTTC
>TRBJ1-6|TRBV29-1|-|TRBD1
CSVVRDRGGSPLHF
TGCAGCGTTGTCCGGGACAGGGGAGGCTCACCCCTCCACTTT
>TRBJ1-1|TRBV25-1|-|TRBD1
CASTTTGEDTEAFF
TGTGCCAGTACTACAACAGGGGAGGACACTGAAGCTTTCTTT
>TRBJ1-4|TRBV29-1|-|-
CSVEIATKEKLFF
TGCAGCGTAGAAATTGCAACTAAAGAAAAACTGTTTTTT
>TRBJ1-6|TRBV20-1|once|-
CSAKEFRSYNSPLHF
TGCAGTGCCAAAGAATTTCGCTCCTATAATTCACCCCTCCACTTT
>TRBJ1-5|TRBV7-6|-|-
CASSLIPRGSNQPQHF
TGTGCCAGCAGCTTAATCCCTAGGGGAAGCAATCAGCCCCAGCATTTT
>TRBJ2-5|TRBV13|-|-
CASAGQGIETQYF
TGTGCCAGCGCGGGGCAGGGAATTGAGACCCAGTACTTC
>TRBJ1-6|TRBV12-3/TRBV12-4|many|-
CASRWGNSPLHF
TGTGCCAGCAGGTGGGGTAATTCACCCCTCCACTTT
>TRBJ2-7|TRBV24-1|many|-
CATSDRDYEQYF
TGTGCCACCAGTGACCGAGACTACGAGCAGTACTTC
>TRBJ1-5|TRBV6-5|-|-
CASRSLGISNQPQHF
TGTGCCAGCCGAAGTTTGGGGATTAGCAATCAGCCCCAGCATTTT
>TRBJ1-4|TRBV10-3|-|-
CAIGDGTEKLFF
TGTGCCATCGGTGACGGGACTGAAAAACTGTTTTTT
>TRBJ2-2|TRBV20-1|-|TRBD1
CSARDLRQGNTGELFF
TGCAGTGCTAGAGATTTAAGACAGGGCAACACCGGGGAGCTGTTTTTT
>TRBJ1-6|TRBV7-9|few|-
CASSQDVGRNSPLHF
TGTGCCAGCAGCCAAGATGTCGGCCGTAATTCACCCCTCCACTTT
>TRBJ2-6|TRBV7-8|-|-
CASSSHVLTF
TGTGCCAGCAGCTCGCACGTCCTGACTTTC
>TRBJ1-4|TRBV10-3|-|-
CAISESRGEGEKLFF
TGTGCCATCAGTGAGTCGAGGGGCGAGGGGGAAAAACTGTTTTTT
>TRBJ2-6|TRBV7-2|-|-
CASGRRSGANVPTF
TGTGCCAGCGGGAGGCGCTCTGGGGCCAACGTCCCGACTTTC
>TRBJ2-2|TRBV2|-|-
CASTWSGTTRKNTGELFF
TGTGCCAGCACGTGGTCAGGAACAACAAGGAAGAACACCGGGGAGCTGTTTTTT
>TRBJ1-1|TRBV29-1|-|-
CSSLGGRRNTEAFF
TGCAGCAGTTTAGGCGGCAGGAGGAACACTGAAGCTTTCTTT
>TRBJ2-2|TRBV7-2|-|-
CASSSQMGDRSGEPFF
TGTGCCAGCAGCTCCCAAATGGGGGATCGGTCCGGGGAGCCGTTTTTT
>TRBJ2-7|TRBV7-9|-|TRBD2
CASSQELAGGTYEQYF
TGTGCCAGCAGCCAAGAGCTCGCGGGGGGGACCTACGAGCAGTACTTC